The rows below give T cell receptor beta chains drawn from one sample of a study of PD-1 blockade in mismatch repair-deficient tumors. Profiling relied on immunoSEQ multiplex PCR, and the TCRdb table lists in-frame clones only, not all of them. Found here are about 79,000 clones, 70% to 90% of them singletons; the top ten hold approximately 5%. The input for sequencing was peripheral blood, taken 44 weeks after starting pembrolizumab. The receptors were gathered from an adult with mismatch repair-deficient cancer. CDR3s include the opening cysteine and the closing phenylalanine or tryptophan. The order of the fields is CDR3 protein, CDR3 DNA, D gene, V gene, CDR3 length, clone size, J gene. A D gene is named only where the DNA matches it firmly. The size field is filled for only some rows; it gives once, few, many or a size class.

cdr3_aa: CASRPYGTSDKNIQYF
cdr3_nt: TGTGCCAGCAGACCCTACGGGACTAGTGACAAAAACATTCAGTACTTC
d_call: TRBD2
v_call: TRBV25-1
cdr3_length: 16
clone_size: -
j_call: TRBJ2-4

cdr3_aa: CASSPPAGSNEAFF
cdr3_nt: TGTGCCAGCTCACCTCCCGCAGGGAGCAATGAAGCTTTCTTT
d_call: -
v_call: TRBV18
cdr3_length: 14
clone_size: -
j_call: TRBJ1-1

cdr3_aa: CASITGDGGYTF
cdr3_nt: TGTGCCAGCATCACAGGGGATGGGGGCTACACCTTC
d_call: TRBD1
v_call: TRBV7-9
cdr3_length: 12
clone_size: -
j_call: TRBJ1-2

cdr3_aa: CASSYRGRVTEAFF
cdr3_nt: TGTGCCAGCAGTTACAGGGGTCGCGTGACTGAAGCTTTCTTT
d_call: -
v_call: TRBV6-5
cdr3_length: 14
clone_size: -
j_call: TRBJ1-1

cdr3_aa: CASSFGSSYNEQFF
cdr3_nt: TGTGCCAGCAGCTTCGGGAGCTCCTACAATGAGCAGTTCTTC
d_call: -
v_call: TRBV7-2
cdr3_length: 14
clone_size: once
j_call: TRBJ2-1

cdr3_aa: CASNSGATPQHF
cdr3_nt: TGTGCCAGCAACTCGGGGGCTACGCCCCAGCATTTT
d_call: -
v_call: TRBV11-2
cdr3_length: 12
clone_size: once
j_call: TRBJ1-5

cdr3_aa: CASSPLAGVGDTQYF
cdr3_nt: TGTGCCAGCAGCCCACTAGCGGGAGTGGGAGATACGCAGTATTTT
d_call: TRBD2
v_call: TRBV9
cdr3_length: 15
clone_size: few
j_call: TRBJ2-3

cdr3_aa: CASSLWQGTEAFF
cdr3_nt: TGTGCCAGCAGCTTGTGGCAGGGTACTGAAGCTTTCTTT
d_call: -
v_call: TRBV7-8
cdr3_length: 13
clone_size: -
j_call: TRBJ1-1

cdr3_aa: CSVEVRAGGSAEQFF
cdr3_nt: TGCAGCGTTGAAGTTAGGGCGGGAGGATCCGCTGAGCAGTTCTTC
d_call: TRBD2
v_call: TRBV29-1
cdr3_length: 15
clone_size: -
j_call: TRBJ2-1

cdr3_aa: CASSFGQSWDEQFF
cdr3_nt: TGTGCCAGCAGTTTCGGACAGTCTTGGGATGAGCAGTTCTTC
d_call: -
v_call: TRBV28
cdr3_length: 14
clone_size: -
j_call: TRBJ2-1

cdr3_aa: CASSLQGGFGYTF
cdr3_nt: TGTGCCAGCAGCTTACAGGGCGGCTTTGGCTACACCTTC
d_call: -
v_call: TRBV7-3
cdr3_length: 13
clone_size: -
j_call: TRBJ1-2

cdr3_aa: CATEESTDTQYF
cdr3_nt: TGTGCCACGGAGGAATCCACAGATACGCAGTATTTT
d_call: -
v_call: TRBV5-4
cdr3_length: 12
clone_size: -
j_call: TRBJ2-3

cdr3_aa: CASSREGETGYEQYF
cdr3_nt: TGTGCCAGCAGTCGGGAGGGGGAGACGGGGTACGAGCAGTACTTC
d_call: TRBD2
v_call: TRBV2
cdr3_length: 15
clone_size: -
j_call: TRBJ2-7

cdr3_aa: CASSYSSGRVQYF
cdr3_nt: TGTGCCAGCAGTTACTCCAGCGGGAGGGTTCAGTACTTC
d_call: TRBD2
v_call: TRBV6-6
cdr3_length: 13
clone_size: -
j_call: TRBJ2-7

cdr3_aa: CSVIRGFMGEQFF
cdr3_nt: TGCAGCGTTATAAGAGGTTTTATGGGTGAGCAGTTCTTC
d_call: -
v_call: TRBV29-1
cdr3_length: 13
clone_size: -
j_call: TRBJ2-1

cdr3_aa: CASSAGHDNEQFF
cdr3_nt: TGTGCCAGCAGCGCAGGACATGACAATGAGCAGTTCTTC
d_call: -
v_call: TRBV9
cdr3_length: 13
clone_size: once
j_call: TRBJ2-1

cdr3_aa: CASAGTVNTEAFF
cdr3_nt: TGTGCCAGCGCCGGGACAGTGAACACTGAAGCTTTCTTT
d_call: TRBD1
v_call: TRBV7-2
cdr3_length: 13
clone_size: -
j_call: TRBJ1-1

cdr3_aa: CASSVEGLPSTDTQYF
cdr3_nt: TGTGCCAGCAGTGTCGAGGGCCTTCCGTCCACGGATACGCAGTATTTT
d_call: -
v_call: TRBV6-4
cdr3_length: 16
clone_size: -
j_call: TRBJ2-3